This T cell receptor (beta chain) came from a study of blood T cells in healthy people across ages. A second PCR of 7 to 11 cycles used a sample-barcoded 5' primer and a J-beta primer mix. TCRdb analysed the 5' RACE reads with MiXCR anew, one entry per CDR3 protein. The table has approximately 810,000 distinct CDR3 sequences, around 30% seen once. In the case of this clonotype: Its antigen is unknown. A much more abundant neighbour one base away suggests this may be a read error.

General observations from the study: There were more naive CD4+ cells and higher diversity in long-lived donors than in aged donors. Significant beta diversity loss was already apparent by age roughly 43, declining roughly linearly.

V lost 5 bases and J 8 bases, leaving 18 bases between the germline ends. Looked up from germline, CDR1 is SGHTA and CDR2 is FQGNSA. This CDR3 is built from 15 residues. The study isolated at least 7 million PBMCs from each sample. The chain joins TRBV7-2 to TRBJ1-4; D may be TRBD1 (5 bases). The origin of this receptor is an elderly woman in good health. The specimen was blood. CDR3 protein: CASSRRSGTGEKLFF. The CDR3 DNA follows: TGTGCCAGCAGCCGCCGATCAGGGACTGGGGAAAAACTGTTTTTT.